This TCR beta chain was retrieved from a study of blood T cell repertoires in COVID-19. During active infection, Seattle patients enrolled and were then monitored through disease. Per the original data handling: Reference gene primer amplification gave estimated nucleated cell counts. This table comes from immunoSEQ multiplex PCR, and its TCRdb copy is limited to in-frame clones, with some not included. V, J and clone size reflect that table, while D and trimming were determined from the DNA. The profile shows tens of thousands of clones, over 75% of them singletons. CDR3 length: 17 amino acids. CDR1 SGHRS and CDR2 YFSETQ come from the germline V gene. V lost 0 bases to trimming and J lost 1 base, with 17 bases between them.

The material sequenced was peripheral blood. The TCR sequence derives from a man in his sixties with COVID-19, enrolled during active disease. The rearrangement links TRBV5-1 to TRBJ2-7, with D maybe TRBD2 (6 bases). CDR3: CASSLARPLATSYEQYF. Here the CDR3 DNA reads TGCGCCAGCAGCTTGGCCCGGCCGCTAGCGACATCCTACGAGCAGTACTTC.